Given below is one T cell receptor (beta chain) in context. This record comes from a study of blood T cell repertoires in COVID-19. Sequencing was performed with immunoSEQ multiplex PCR; in TCRdb, only in-frame clones are kept and a portion is missing. The sample lists 65,000 to 85,000 clones, about 80% occurring once. The CDR3 covers 17 residues. From germline, CDR1 is SGDLS and CDR2 YYNGEE. V gave up 0 bases and J gave up 0 bases, with 15 bases separating them. The V call is TRBV9, the J call TRBJ1-2, with D hard to call. The clonotype comes from a man aged 50 or older with active or convalescent COVID-19. The specimen was peripheral blood. CDR3 protein: CASSVDARGRANYGYTF. DNA of the CDR3: TGTGCCAGCAGCGTAGACGCTCGGGGTCGGGCTAACTATGGCTACACCTTC.